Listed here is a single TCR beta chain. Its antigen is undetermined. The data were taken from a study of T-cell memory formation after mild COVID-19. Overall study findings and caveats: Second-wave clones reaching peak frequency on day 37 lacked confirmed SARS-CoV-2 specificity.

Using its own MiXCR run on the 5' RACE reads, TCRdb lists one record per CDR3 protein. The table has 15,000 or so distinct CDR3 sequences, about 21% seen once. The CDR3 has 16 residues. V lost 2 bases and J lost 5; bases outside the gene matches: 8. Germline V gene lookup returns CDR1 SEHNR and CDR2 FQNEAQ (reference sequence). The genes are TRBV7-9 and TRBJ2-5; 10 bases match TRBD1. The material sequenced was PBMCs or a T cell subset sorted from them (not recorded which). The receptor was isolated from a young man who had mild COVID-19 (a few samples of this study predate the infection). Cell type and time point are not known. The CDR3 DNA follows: TGTGCCAGCAGCTTATGGGACAGGGGCTTTACGGAGACCCAGTACTTC. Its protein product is CASSLWDRGFTETQYF.